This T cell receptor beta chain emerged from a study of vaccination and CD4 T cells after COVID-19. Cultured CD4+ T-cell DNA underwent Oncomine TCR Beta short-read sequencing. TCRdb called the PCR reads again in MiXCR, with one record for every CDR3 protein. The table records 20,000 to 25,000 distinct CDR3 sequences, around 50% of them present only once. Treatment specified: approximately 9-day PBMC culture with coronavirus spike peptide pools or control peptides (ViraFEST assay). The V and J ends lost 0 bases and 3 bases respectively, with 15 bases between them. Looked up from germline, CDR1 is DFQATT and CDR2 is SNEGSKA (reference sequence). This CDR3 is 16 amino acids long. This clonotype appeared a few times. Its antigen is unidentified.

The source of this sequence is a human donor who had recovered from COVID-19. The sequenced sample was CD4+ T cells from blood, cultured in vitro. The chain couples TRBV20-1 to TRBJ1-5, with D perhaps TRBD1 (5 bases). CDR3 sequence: CSARDWEGPFNQPQHF. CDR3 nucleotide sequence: TGCAGTGCTAGAGATTGGGAGGGGCCCTTCAATCAGCCCCAGCATTTT.